This T cell receptor beta chain was found in a study of cytomegalovirus exposure and HLA in healthy donors. The ends were cut back, 3 bases at V and 4 bases at J, with 7 bases in the middle. From germline, CDR1 is MDHEN and CDR2 SYDVKM. The CDR3 is made up of 12 amino acids. Findings and caveats of the study: A few CMV-associated chains proved CMV antigen-specific in vitro. HLA alleles showed associations with 16,951 TCR beta sequences in a later analysis, at a 0.05 false discovery rate.

Note on this clone: Its target is unknown.

The PCR ran on 60 Vbeta and 13 Jbeta primers. Data came from immunoSEQ multiplex PCR; TCRdb stores just in-frame clones and leaves some out. This sample has 140,000 or so clones, with roughly 80% found just once. The rearrangement uses TRBV28 and TRBJ2-7; maybe TRBD2 (6 bases). The TCR comes from a woman aged 25-40 years in good health and CMV-seronegative. Source material: PBMCs. The CDR3 DNA is TGTGCCAGCAGTTTCGGGAGATACGAGCAGTACTTC. Translating gives CASSFGRYEQYF. The full variable domain, with the rest looked up from reference TRBV28 and TRBJ2-7, is DVKVTQSSRYLVKRTGEKVFLECVQDMDHENMFWYRQDPGLGLRLIYFSYDVKMKEKGDIPEGYSVSREKKERFSLILESASTNQTSMYLCASSFGRYEQYFGPGTRLTVT.